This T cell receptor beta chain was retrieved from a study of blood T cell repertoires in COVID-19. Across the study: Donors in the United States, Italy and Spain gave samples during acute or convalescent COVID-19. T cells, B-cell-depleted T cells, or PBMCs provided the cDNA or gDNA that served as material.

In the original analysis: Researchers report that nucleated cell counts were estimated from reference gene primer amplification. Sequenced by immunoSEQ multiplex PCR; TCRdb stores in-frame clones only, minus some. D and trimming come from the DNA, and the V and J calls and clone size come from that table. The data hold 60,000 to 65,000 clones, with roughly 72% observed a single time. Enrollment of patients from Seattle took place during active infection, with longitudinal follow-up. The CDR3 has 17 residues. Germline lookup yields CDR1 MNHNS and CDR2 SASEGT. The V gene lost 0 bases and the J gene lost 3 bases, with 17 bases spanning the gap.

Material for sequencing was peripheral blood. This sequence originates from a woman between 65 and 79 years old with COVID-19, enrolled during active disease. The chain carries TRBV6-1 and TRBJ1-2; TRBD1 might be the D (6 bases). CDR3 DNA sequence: TGTGCCAGCAGTGAAGCGCTTGGCAGGGGTCTTGACTATGGCTACACCTTC. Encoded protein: CASSEALGRGLDYGYTF.